These 22 T cell receptor beta chains originate from one sample sequenced in a study of beta chain features in type 1 diabetes. Study outcomes and limitations: TCRB CDR3 length was moderately but significantly reduced in all four CD4+ subsets of Type 1 diabetes patients.

Expressed TCRB transcripts got sequenced, as all isolated RNA was reverse transcribed. Some clones are missing from TCRdb's copy, which holds only in-frame ones; the method was immunoSEQ multiplex PCR. The top ten clones hold about 0.018% of a sample with about 250,000 clones, 11% of them seen once. Which antigens these TCRs recognize remains unknown. Source material: naive CD4+ T cells from blood. The source is a young man with type 1 diabetes.

This chain joins TRBV30 and TRBJ1-2; D possibly corresponds to TRBD1 (6 bases). Deletions cut 2 bases from V and 4 bases from J, with 14 bases between. Germline CDR1 reads GTSNPN; CDR2 reads SVGIG (reference sequence). The CDR3 is made up of 14 amino acids. CDR3 nucleotides: TGTGCCTGGAGTCCCACAGGGATGGCCTATGGCTACACCTTC. It yields the protein CAWSPTGMAYGYTF.

The V and J genes are TRBV9 and TRBJ1-5; weak D call: TRBD1 (6 bases). Between the trimmed V and J ends, which lost 4 bases and 3 bases, there was a span of 14 bases. Looked up from germline, CDR1 is SGDLS and CDR2 is YYNGEE. CDR3 length equals 15 residues. This CDR3 reads CASSPQGNNNQPQHF. Here the CDR3 DNA reads TGTGCCAGCAGCCCCCAGGGGAATAACAATCAGCCCCAGCATTTT.

This clone was detected only once. The chain links TRBV2 to TRBJ1-2, with 7 bases aligning to TRBD1. The trim removed 6 bases at V and 4 bases at J, leaving 5 bases unmatched. Per the germline V gene, CDR1 is SNHLY and CDR2 is FYNNEI. This CDR3 region has 13 residues. This CDR3 reads CASSGTASYGYTF. The CDR3 DNA sequence: TGTGCCAGCAGCGGGACAGCCTCCTATGGCTACACCTTC.

A few counts support this clone. This chain uses TRBV6-5 with TRBJ1-1; possibly TRBD1 for D (6 bases). This CDR3 is 12 amino acids long. The germline CDR1 and CDR2 sequences are MNHEY and SVGAGI. The V and J ends lost 5 bases and 6 bases respectively, with 10 bases between them. This CDR3 reads CASSPGQPEAFF. CDR3 DNA: TGTGCCAGCAGTCCCGGACAGCCTGAAGCTTTCTTT.

The chain recombines TRBV5-4 with TRBJ1-3; D is undetermined. Trimming removed 4 bases at V and 4 bases at J, with 9 bases between. Germline V gene data show CDR1 as SGHNT and CDR2 as YYREEE (reference sequence). The CDR3 totals 13 residues. The chain's CDR3 is CASSSAGGNTIYF. The DNA for the CDR3 is TGTGCCAGCAGCAGTGCGGGAGGAAACACCATATATTTT. Filled out from reference TRBV5-4 and TRBJ1-3, the complete variable domain reads ETGVTQSPTHLIKTRGQQVTLRCSSQSGHNTVSWYQQALGQGPQFIFQYYREEENGRGNFPPRFSGLQFPNYSSELNVNALELDDSALYLCASSSAGGNTIYFGEGSWLTVV.

The chain links TRBV7-6 to TRBJ2-3, with D unresolved. The V gene lost 5 bases and the J gene lost 1 base, with 7 bases spanning the gap. CDR1 is SGHVS and CDR2 is FNYEAQ in the germline V gene. The CDR3 is 13 amino acids. The DNA for the CDR3 is TGTGCCAGCAGCCCAACTGGCACAGATACGCAGTATTTT. As protein: CASSPTGTDTQYF.

This chain joins TRBV30 and TRBJ2-7; 11 positions match TRBD2. Trimming at V came to 1 base and at J to 4 bases, leaving 6 bases not matched to a gene. This CDR3 is 15 amino acids long. CDR1 GTSNPN and CDR2 SVGIG come from the germline V gene (reference sequence). CDR3 nucleotide sequence: TGTGCCTGGAGTGATGGGACTAGCGGAATATACGAGCAGTACTTC. Its protein is CAWSDGTSGIYEQYF.

This clone was seen a few times. The rearrangement links TRBV20-1 to TRBJ1-2; D not certain. The CDR3 runs to 11 residues. The V end lost 5 bases, the J end lost 4 bases, and 8 bases lay between the germline ends. Germline assignment: CDR1 DFQATT and CDR2 SNEGSKA (reference sequence). The CDR3 DNA sequence: TGCAGTGCTCCACAGAGCTATGGCTACACCTTC. This sequence encodes CSAPQSYGYTF.

The chain employs TRBV29-1 and TRBJ2-3; D ambiguous. Germline V gives CDR1 SQVTM, CDR2 ANQGSEA. The length of the CDR3 is 15 residues. Trimming stripped 1 base from V and 0 bases from J, with 11 bases between. The CDR3 DNA reads TGCAGCGTTGAAGGGCCCATGTCTAGCACAGATACGCAGTATTTT. Translating gives CSVEGPMSSTDTQYF.

This clone has a handful of counts. The chain has TRBV6-5 and TRBJ1-6, with D possibly TRBD1 on 5 matching bases. Germline-derived CDR1 and CDR2 are MNHEY and SVGAGI. CDR3 length equals 14 residues. The V end lost 6 bases, the J end lost 5 bases, and 11 bases lay between the germline ends. DNA of the CDR3: TGTGCCAGCAGCGGACAATTCCATAATTCACCCCTCCACTTT. Its protein is CASSGQFHNSPLHF.

This clone was recorded a few times. The rearrangement links TRBV15 to TRBJ1-1; D gene ambiguous. The germline V and J ends were trimmed by 1 base and 4 bases, with 10 bases remaining between them. CDR3 length equals 14 residues. Germline CDR1 and CDR2: LNHNV and YYDKDF (reference sequence). The CDR3 DNA is TGTGCCACCAGCAGAGCGAGGGAGACCACTGAAGCTTTCTTT. As protein: CATSRARETTEAFF. Based on the CDR3 plus reference TRBV15 and TRBJ1-1, the full variable domain is DAMVIQNPRYQVTQFGKPVTLSCSQTLNHNVMYWYQQKSSQAPKLLFHYYDKDFNNEADTPDNFQSRRPNTSFCFLDIRSPGLGDTAMYLCATSRARETTEAFFGQGTRLTVV.

This clone was observed a few times. The genes are TRBV11-2 and TRBJ1-1, with a tentative D call TRBD1 (6 bases). The germline CDR1 and CDR2 sequences are SGHAT and FQNNGV. V was shortened by 5 bases and J by 5 bases, with 18 bases between the two germline ends. There are 15 residues in the CDR3. Here the CDR3 DNA reads TGTGCCAGCAGCGCCCGAATACAGGGATTGACTGAAGCTTTCTTT. This codes for CASSARIQGLTEAFF. Full variable domain (missing parts from reference TRBV11-2 and TRBJ1-1): EAGVAQSPRYKIIEKRQSVAFWCNPISGHATLYWYQQILGQGPKLLIQFQNNGVVDDSQLPKDRFSAERLKGVDSTLKIQPAKLEDSAVYLCASSARIQGLTEAFFGQGTRLTVV.

This clone was counted between two and nine times. V gene TRBV5-4 combines with J gene TRBJ1-1, with a possible D match to TRBD1 (5 bases). This CDR3 contains 14 residues. V was shortened by 2 bases and J by 1 base, with 9 bases between the two germline ends. CDR1 is SGHNT, CDR2 YYREEE, per germline (reference sequence). CDR3 nucleotide sequence: TGTGCCAGCAGCTTACGGGGGGAGAACACTGAAGCTTTCTTT. Translated: CASSLRGENTEAFF.

This clone occurred a few times. The chain recombines TRBV9 with TRBJ1-1; no clear D. The CDR3 is 14 amino acids. Trimming removed 2 bases from V and 3 bases from J, with 11 bases in between. Germline V gene lookup returns CDR1 SGDLS and CDR2 YYNGEE. The CDR3 region has the DNA TGTGCCAGCAGCGTGAGGGTTGGCGACACTGAAGCTTTCTTT. It specifies CASSVRVGDTEAFF.

The table lists this clone with a few counts. The V call is TRBV5-6, the J call TRBJ1-6; D is perhaps TRBD1 (5 bases). Trimming stripped 2 bases from V and 7 bases from J, with 10 bases between. The CDR3 loop spans 14 amino acids. Per the germline V gene, CDR1 is SGHDT and CDR2 is YYEEEE. The CDR3 bases are TGTGCCAGCAGCTTAGGCAGGGCGAATTCACCCCTCCACTTT. As protein: CASSLGRANSPLHF.

This chain links TRBV15 with TRBJ1-6; 8 nucleotides agree with TRBD1. V trimming: 4 bases; J trimming: 9 bases; junction bases outside the gene matches: 5. The CDR3 runs 14 residues. Germline CDR1 and CDR2: LNHNV and YYDKDF (reference sequence). CDR3 DNA: TGTGCCACCAGCACCGACAGGGGAAGTTCACCCCTCCACTTT. It yields the protein CATSTDRGSSPLHF.

Written as DNA, the CDR3 is TGTGCCAGCAGCCCCGGACAGGGTGATCGCAATCAGCCCCAGCATTTT. This encodes CASSPGQGDRNQPQHF. The gene calls are TRBV7-9 and TRBJ1-5, with 8 bases fitting TRBD1. The CDR3 runs 16 residues. Per the germline V gene, CDR1 is SEHNR and CDR2 is FQNEAQ (reference sequence). V lost 5 bases and J lost 2; bases outside the gene matches: 8.

This clone was seen a few times. The gene calls are TRBV10-3 and TRBJ1-2, with 9 positions matching TRBD1. The CDR3 is made up of 13 amino acids. Germline assignment: CDR1 ENHRY and CDR2 SYGVKD. J was trimmed by 4 bases and V by 6 bases; bases with no gene match: 3. In nucleotides, the CDR3 is TGTGCCATCAGGGGACAGGGTAGCTATGGCTACACCTTC. Protein product: CAIRGQGSYGYTF.

This chain uses TRBV7-2 with TRBJ1-1; 7 bases agree with TRBD1. Germline V CDR1 and CDR2: SGHTA, FQGNSA. After removal of 5 bases from V and 1 base from J, the junction contained 1 base not matched to a gene. This CDR3 spans 13 amino acids. The CDR3 DNA is TGTGCCAGCAGCCGGGACAGGAACACTGAAGCTTTCTTT. Translating gives CASSRDRNTEAFF. Full variable domain (rest looked up from reference TRBV7-2 and TRBJ1-1): GAGVSQSPSNKVTEKGKDVELRCDPISGHTALYWYRQSLGQGLEFLIYFQGNSAPDKSGLPSDRFSAERTGGSVSTLTIQRTQQEDSAVYLCASSRDRNTEAFFGQGTRLTVV.

This clone appeared a few times. The chain employs TRBV27 and TRBJ1-2; D is unresolved. This CDR3 comprises 14 residues. V gave up 5 bases and J gave up 8 bases, with 18 bases separating them. Germline CDR1 is MNHEY and CDR2 is SMNVEV (reference sequence). The CDR3 bases are TGTGCCAGCAGTCCTAGGCTGAACGTGGAAGGCTACACCTTC. Translation: CASSPRLNVEGYTF.

This clone has more than one count but fewer than ten. The chain is built from TRBV4-2 and TRBJ2-5; 9 bases match TRBD1. V trimming: 3 bases; J trimming: 4 bases; junction bases outside the gene matches: 12. The CDR3 contains 17 residues. CDR1 LGHNA and CDR2 YNFKEQ come from the germline V gene. The CDR3 nucleotides read TGTGCCAGCAGCCACGTATTCCGAACAGGGGGCAGAGAGACCCAGTACTTC. Its translation is CASSHVFRTGGRETQYF.

There are a few counts of this clone. The V call is TRBV18, the J call TRBJ1-5, with 9 bases that match TRBD1. The trim removed 4 bases at V and 7 bases at J, leaving 5 bases unmatched. The CDR3 loop spans 14 amino acids. Germline V gene sequence: CDR1 KGHSH, CDR2 LQKENI. This CDR3 is CASSLRQGEQPQHF. The CDR3, as DNA: TGTGCCAGCTCACTTAGACAGGGGGAACAGCCCCAGCATTTT.